This T cell receptor (beta chain) was sequenced during a study of cytomegalovirus exposure and HLA in healthy donors (dated by TCRdb to 2015 to 2018). With regard to the full study: An earlier analysis of some 550 of the donors reported about 250 Gb of sequence data and approximately 110 million unique TCR beta sequences from 150 million to 200 million T cells. In a later analysis, previously published TCR beta repertoires from about 670 donors were re-analyzed and high-resolution HLA genotyping was added so that TCR occurrence patterns could be studied. The study used immunosequencing to profile the T cell repertoires of hundreds of subjects and linked those repertoires to cytomegalovirus serostatus. Donor age, sex, ethnicity and CMV serostatus were compiled alongside the repertoire data. A later genetic analysis took genome-wide SNP genotypes for about three fifths of the roughly 670 donors and used that subset as a discovery cohort. Rather than using new phenotypic data, the later analysis identified candidate immune exposures from TCR beta sequences and from how often those sequences occurred across donors. HLA typing covered class I and class II loci at four-digit resolution. An early release covering some 640 HLA-typed donors comprised roughly 300 gigabases of sequencing data and around 80 million unique TCR sequences. An earlier analysis of about 620 of the donors applied high-throughput TCR beta sequencing to assess whether each TCR beta V gene segment acted as functional or pseudogenic. Because of strong linkage in the cohort, roughly five DR-DQ haplotypes were treated as single units for association and clustering. A separate validation cohort of some 130 different subjects was used in addition to the roughly 670-subject first cohort. The study aimed to test whether cataloging public T cell receptors could reveal signatures of past pathogen exposure. Typing coverage differed by locus: A, B, C, DRB1 and DQB1 were typed in roughly 629-630 donors, DQA1 in approximately 520, DPA1 in over 600, and DPB1 in around 490. To predict cytomegalovirus infection status, the study brought together high-throughput TCR immunosequencing, statistical association of individual TCRs with disease status, and machine learning. Of the 300 to 450 genotyped donors, approximately 82% fell in the genetic ancestry cluster associated with self-reported Caucasian donors. Every discovery cohort repertoire had been produced on one sequencing platform. On average, over 200,000 unique TCR beta nucleotide sequences were sequenced per donor among a few hundred genotyped donors of the cohort, with roughly a sixth of those sequences being non-productive.

The germline V gene (reference sequence) provides CDR1 MNHEY and CDR2 SMNVEV. V loses 4 bases, J loses 4 bases, and the germline ends lie 11 bases apart. From cysteine to phenylalanine, the CDR3 is 13 amino acids long. Here the CDR3 DNA is all that survives: 39 bases in frame from base 1. The cohort was made up of about 670 healthy bone marrow donors. Cohort members were all nominally healthy when sampled, although unrecorded immune exposures were likely present. The donor tested CMV seronegative, placing the donor among the approximately 360 seronegative members of the cohort. A peripheral blood sample was provided by each donor, and peripheral blood mononuclear cells were used for TCR beta sequencing. Genomic DNA extraction from the blood cell samples was performed with the Qiagen DNeasy Blood Extraction Kit. The library was generated by the immunoSEQ multiplex PCR assay. For the multiplex PCR, a mixture combining 60 forward primers for TCR Vbeta segments and 13 reverse primers for TCR Jbeta segments was used. Amplification of the CDR3 region of rearranged TCR beta genes was performed with a multiplex PCR assay on genomic DNA. Amplified TCR beta libraries were sequenced as 87-base-pair reads on the Illumina HiSeq System. The paper's processing steps were these. Across the 666 repertoires, a later analysis counted 78 million or so unique TCR beta chains, around 11 million of which were shared by at least two donors. To remove PCR and sequencing errors, raw reads were error-corrected and collapsed into unique sequences using a nearest-neighbor algorithm that merged closely related sequences. Alignment of CDR3 sequences to IMGT reference sequences was used to assign V, D and J gene segments. For a sequence to be retained, at least a six-nucleotide match to both a V gene segment and a J gene segment was required. A rearrangement counted as productive if the CDR3 had no stop codons and remained in frame with V and J, and every other rearrangement counted as non-productive. CDR3 was defined according to IMGT convention as the region running from the second conserved V-encoded cysteine to the conserved J-encoded phenylalanine. The earlier analysis of about 610 of the donors excluded sequences that lacked an unambiguous match to a single V gene segment. An earlier analysis of 450 to 650 of the donors called V segments functional above 56.7% productive rearrangements and segregating when the between-donor standard deviation exceeded 5%. A statistical classification framework was built to diagnose cytomegalovirus status from the catalog of TCR beta chain sequences. In a later analysis, V and J genes were assigned by comparing TCR nucleotide sequences against IMGT/GENE-DB human TR gene sequences. A later analysis assigned CDR3 sequences and most-parsimonious VDJ recombination scenarios with the TCRdist pipeline. In a later analysis, every TCR beta chain was defined by the combination of its CDR3 amino acid sequence and its V-gene family, and reads without a unique V-gene family were dropped. In a later analysis, 450 to 600 highly shared, low-generation-probability nucleotide sequences were removed to address suspected cross-contamination and a sequencing artifact. In a later analysis, a clonal expansion index was calculated for each public chain from normalized within-repertoire ranks of inferred template counts. In a later analysis, generation probabilities were computed using a VDJ recombination model fitted to out-of-frame rearrangements, and the results were checked against IGoR. In a later analysis, hypergeometric tests were used to score TCR-TCR, TCR-HLA and TCR-CMV co-occurrence, with a repertoire-size bias correction applied to TCR pairs. In a later analysis, false discovery rates were estimated by permuting HLA or CMV assignments 20 times. In a later analysis, co-occurring TCRs were grouped using DBSCAN, with TCRdist sequence similarity added in when clustering inside HLA-allele-positive subsets. Repertoires with fewer than 30,000 or more than 120,000 public chains were left out of co-occurrence clustering, as were about 5 repertoires with anomalous nucleotide sharing. In its TCRdb copy, this immuneACCESS table keeps in-frame sequences only and misses some clones. Where compared with another copy, unresolved V genes explain less than half of these, and the others have no known cause. D and trimming come from the DNA, and the V and J calls and clone size come from that table. The sample table holds some 220,000 clones, of which approximately 84% were seen once. 0.2% to 0.25% of the sample is held by the ten biggest clonotypes.

Paper-wide results and their limitations: Correlated functional status among segregating V segments might be attributable to linkage disequilibrium, but an unknown experimental factor could not be ruled out. The classifier was reported to diagnose cytomegalovirus status with high specificity and sensitivity in both the original cohort and the validation cohort. Because the 87-base-pair reads could not distinguish some IMGT-functional V segments, including TRBV6-2 and TRBV6-3, those segments were excluded. According to a later analysis, parvovirus B19, influenza, CMV and Epstein-Barr virus appeared linked to several top co-occurrence clusters. According to a later genetic analysis, donors in an Asian-associated ancestry cluster had fewer N-insertions in productive TCRs than the approximately 670-donor mean. Most TCR sequences were seen in very few donors, while some public TCRs were found in many individuals. When HLA alleles, especially DR and DQ, strongly co-occurred, attributing TCR associations to individual alleles was difficult. HLA typing was unavailable for some donors at each locus, so association tests used only the typed subset. Broadly in line with IMGT annotations, most TCR beta V segments showed up in productive rearrangements about 90% or about 30% of the time in an earlier analysis of several hundred of the donors. Presence/absence analyses assumed roughly uniform sequencing depth across donors, an assumption that may not hold. Most CMV-associated TCR beta chains appeared to be HLA-restricted in a later analysis, and the HLA associations seemed to be driven largely by CMV exposure. According to a later analysis, TCR association rates differed among HLA loci, with DRB1 alleles showing the most associated TCRs and HLA-C alleles showing the fewest. In vitro tests confirmed that a few of the cytomegalovirus-associated TCR beta chains recognize cytomegalovirus antigens. Approximately 18 rarely observed V segments, including chromosome 9 orphons, were excluded from the earlier analysis of 550 to 700 of the donors because counts were too low. The authors suggested that the approach could potentially be generalized to other disease states and immunological phenotypes. In a later analysis, HLA-associated TCR beta chains were found to be more clonally expanded and to have lower generation probabilities than equally common non-associated chains. A cluster of highly shared sequence variants was judged likely to be a technical artifact of the sequencing pipeline. A later genetic analysis associated a missense DCLRE1C variant with V-gene and J-gene trimming of TCR beta chains, and an independent cohort replicated the association. A further reported finding was that TCR beta sequences accurately predicted the HLA-A and HLA-B alleles for most subjects in the first cohort. A later analysis associated 15,000 to 20,000 TCR beta sequences with specific HLA alleles at a false discovery rate of 0.05. For the cohort, immune exposure information was limited to CMV serostatus. A total of 150 to 200 TCR beta chains were listed by the study as associated with cytomegalovirus. In this cohort, only TCR beta chains were sequenced, and detectable features were limited by the absence of alpha or paired-chain data.

Worth noting for this clone: What this receptor recognizes is not known. The sample holds no much larger clone one base away, and base qualities are not on file.

Sequencing was done on a sample of PBMCs. This chain is built from TRBV27 and TRBJ2-7; a tentative D match to TRBD1 spans 6 bases. The sequence derives from a girl aged 2 to 10 in good health and CMV-seronegative. The DNA is TGTGCCAGCAGTTACTTACAGGGTTACGAGCAGTACTTC. It specifies CASSYLQGYEQYF.